The 5 T cell receptor beta chains below all came from one sample that was sequenced in a study of shared T cell receptors in the human thymus. Method: immunoSEQ multiplex PCR; TCRdb's copy keeps in-frame clones and lacks some. The table has over 450,000 clones, roughly 74% seen once; the top ten hold about 0.013%. These same data were also listed under a study on human thymus T cells.

The sequencing input was thymocytes. These receptors all come from a boy younger than two with a congenital heart defect.

This chain connects TRBV6-6 to TRBJ2-3; possible D gene TRBD2, 7 bases. The V and J ends lost 6 bases and 0 bases respectively, with 16 bases between them. The CDR3 is 16 amino acids. CDR1 and CDR2 (germline): MNHNY, SVGAGI (reference sequence). CDR3 residues: CASSCRGGSSTDTQYF. The CDR3 DNA is TGTGCCAGCAGCTGCCGCGGGGGCTCCAGCACAGATACGCAGTATTTT.

The chain couples TRBV12-5 to TRBJ1-5; 9 bases fit TRBD1. The CDR3 length is 17 residues. Germline lookup yields CDR1 LGHNT and CDR2 FRNRAP. Trimming took 2 bases from V and 4 from J; bases not matched to a gene: 9. DNA for the CDR3: TGTGCTAGTGGTTTGATTTCCGGGACAGGGTTTAATCAGCCCCAGCATTTT. Translation gives CASGLISGTGFNQPQHF. Full variable domain (remainder filled in from reference TRBV12-5 and TRBJ1-5): DARVTQTPRHKVTEMGQEVTMRCQPILGHNTVFWYRQTMMQGLELLAYFRNRAPLDDSGMPKDRFSAEMPDATLATLKIQPSEPRDSAVYFCASGLISGTGFNQPQHFGDGTRLSIL.

The rearrangement links TRBV2 to TRBJ2-7; 7 bases line up with TRBD1. The CDR3 covers 14 residues. Germline V CDR1 and CDR2: SNHLY, FYNNEI. J gave up 7 bases and V 8 bases, and 14 bases lay outside the gene matches. CDR3 amino acids: CASYLPGQSWEQYF. CDR3 nucleotide sequence: TGTGCCAGCTATCTACCGGGACAGTCCTGGGAGCAGTACTTC.

J is TRBJ1-1 and V is TRBV14; D may be TRBD1 (5 bases). The germline V and J ends were trimmed by 0 bases and 0 bases, with 8 bases remaining between them. CDR1 SGHDN and CDR2 FVKESK come from the germline V gene. This CDR3 contains 15 residues. In nucleotides, the CDR3 is TGTGCCAGCAGCCAAGAAGACAGAATGAACACTGAAGCTTTCTTT. As protein: CASSQEDRMNTEAFF.

This chain joins TRBV5-1 and TRBJ2-3; 12 bases are shared with TRBD2. The CDR3 sequence is 19 residues long. V shed 4 bases, J shed 5 bases, and the junction held 17 bases outside the gene matches. Germline lookup yields CDR1 SGHRS and CDR2 YFSETQ. CDR3 sequence (DNA): TGCGCCAGCAGCCACCCTAGCGGGAGGGCCGCGAACCGGGGAGATACGCAGTATTTT. Encoded protein: CASSHPSGRAANRGDTQYF.